This TCR beta chain comes out of a study of blood T cell repertoires in COVID-19 (dated by TCRdb to 2020 to 2022). With regard to the full study: Collaborator samples came from the United States, Italy and Spain and covered acute and convalescent phases of COVID-19. The material from the prospective study consisted of cDNA or gDNA derived from T cells, B-cell-depleted T cells, or PBMCs. Deeply sampled blood TCRbeta repertoires from subjects exposed to, actively infected with, or recovered from COVID-19 were included in the dataset. A freely available public database, intended as a resource for researchers studying the immune response to SARS-CoV-2, is where the repertoires were released. The samples were drawn from the first 160 participants of the ongoing ImmuneRACE study and from 1,200 or so subjects provided by 6 global collaborators. A de-identified subject ID, COVID-19 status, age in years and sex were almost always included in the sample metadata. Where available, HLA class I and class II types were taken from metadata supplied by the sample provider and were not determined by assay-based typing. What the authors observed across the whole study: How much clinical and demographic metadata was included differed by source and by participant, and the metadata was provided uncurated.

Including cysteine and phenylalanine, the CDR3 has 14 amino acids. Just the 42-base CDR3 DNA is kept, in frame starting at base 1. The germline V gene gives CDR1 as MNHEY and CDR2 as SVGEGT. The V and J ends are trimmed by 5 bases and 6 bases, leaving 13 bases between them. The immunoSEQ Assay, a bias-controlled multiplex PCR, was used to amplify TCRbeta CDR3 regions from genomic DNA. Processing in the source paper ran as follows. The number of nucleated cells in each sample was estimated by amplification of reference gene primers within the assay. Sequence reads were collapsed and filtered to measure the absolute abundance of every unique TCRbeta CDR3 rearrangement. For each sample, productive Simpson clonality was calculated by taking the square root of Simpson's diversity index across productive rearrangements. TCRdb took this table from immuneACCESS and kept in-frame rearrangements with V and J called. Such tables lack part of the clones; where checked against another copy, unresolved V genes explain under half of the gap, and the rest is unexplained. D and trimming come from the DNA, and the V and J calls and clone size come from that table. In this sample the table shows under 300,000 clones, about 85% of which occur a single time. The top ten clones comprise about 6% of the sample.

Participants in the prospective study were aged about 18 to 95 years, lived in more than 20 United States geographic areas, and enrolled through a virtual design. In the prospective study, participants were assigned to cohorts based on the clinical history participants reported in a screening survey and a study questionnaire. In the prospective study, whole blood, serum and a nasopharyngeal or oropharyngeal swab were collected from each participant by mobile phlebotomists. Over a roughly two-month period, participants in the prospective study had the option of providing additional blood draws and questionnaires. Prospective study blood samples were shipped either frozen or at room temperature before DNA extraction. As for this clone: The antigen it recognizes is unknown. The record has no base qualities; no much larger clone is one base away.

The TCR comes from a woman aged 30 to 39 with acute COVID-19. Sequences were obtained from PBMCs or T cells enriched from blood (not recorded which). In this chain, TRBV6-2 or TRBV6-3 is recombined with TRBJ1-4; no confident D gene assignment can be made. The CDR3 reads CASSKGRRDEKLFF. The DNA is TGTGCCAGCAGTAAAGGGAGAAGGGATGAAAAACTGTTTTTT.